This passage covers 23 T cell receptor beta chains from one sample sequenced in a study of T-cell reconstitution after alpha-beta-depleted transplantation in children. Unique molecular identifiers featured in how the TCRbeta library was prepared. TCRdb reprocessed the PCR reads via MiXCR and lists one record per CDR3 protein. Of about 980,000 distinct CDR3 sequences listed, 25% to 30% were seen once; the top ten hold about 28%. The sequences come from PBMCs, mostly from graft donor cells, collected 360 days after TCRalphabeta/CD19-depleted stem cell transplant. Source of these receptors: a boy under three years old who had a stem cell transplant for SCID, so the T cells may come from the graft donor.

The sample holds one count of this clonotype. The V call is TRBV20-1, the J call TRBJ2-5; D call uncertain. CDR3 length equals 14 residues. Germline V lookup: CDR1 DFQATT, CDR2 SNEGSKA (reference sequence). Deletions cut 7 bases from V and 1 base from J, with 16 bases between. CDR3 amino acids: CSVSRWASQETQYF. CDR3 DNA sequence: TGCAGTGTAAGCCGTTGGGCCTCCCAAGAGACCCAGTACTTC.

This clonotype was counted only a few times. V gene TRBV29-1 combines with J gene TRBJ2-1; D possibly corresponds to TRBD2 (6 bases). Germline CDR1 is SQVTM and CDR2 is ANQGSEA. This CDR3 spans 15 amino acids. V lost 6 bases, J lost 3 bases, and 18 bases lay in between. The DNA for the CDR3 is TGCAGCGTGCGGGAAAGGAAAACTTTCTACAATGAGCAGTTCTTC. It translates to CSVRERKTFYNEQFF.

The chain links TRBV6-5 to TRBJ2-1; possibly TRBD1 for D (5 bases). CDR3 length equals 16 residues. The germline V gene encodes CDR1 MNHEY and CDR2 SVGAGI. V lost 2 bases, J lost 1 base, and 12 bases lay in between. This chain's CDR3 is CASSYDSLVSYNEQFF. CDR3 coding DNA: TGTGCCAGCAGTTACGACAGTCTGGTATCCTACAATGAGCAGTTCTTC.

The rearrangement links TRBV5-1 to TRBJ2-7; either TRBD1 or TRBD2 may supply D (5 bases each). This CDR3 spans 15 amino acids. Trimming removed 3 bases from V and 4 bases from J, with 17 bases in between. Germline values: CDR1 SGHRS, CDR2 YFSETQ. The CDR3 reads CASSSSRGARYEQYF. In DNA, the CDR3 is TGCGCCAGCAGCTCCTCCCGAGGGGCGAGGTACGAGCAGTACTTC. The variable domain in full, with the rest retrieved from reference TRBV5-1 and TRBJ2-7, is KAGVTQTPRYLIKTRGQQVTLSCSPISGHRSVSWYQQTPGQGLQFLFEYFSETQRNKGNFPGRFSGRQFSNSRSEMNVSTLELGDSALYLCASSSSRGARYEQYFGPGTRLTVT.

V usage is TRBV20-1 and J usage is TRBJ1-1; 11 bases are shared with TRBD1. This CDR3 has 15 amino acids. Germline CDR1 is DFQATT and CDR2 is SNEGSKA (reference sequence). V shed 6 bases and J 1 base; nucleotides not matched to a gene: 7. CDR3 sequence (DNA): TGCAGTGCGAGGGGGACAGGGGGAAAGAACACTGAAGCTTTCTTT. Amino acid sequence: CSARGTGGKNTEAFF.

V gene TRBV20-1 combines with J gene TRBJ2-7, with D perhaps given as TRBD1 or TRBD2 (5 bases each). This CDR3 is 14 amino acids long. The germline V gene has CDR1 DFQATT and CDR2 SNEGSKA (reference sequence). The V and J ends lost 3 bases and 3 bases respectively, with 15 bases between them. DNA for the CDR3: TGCAGTGCTAGCGGGACGGATCGGAGCTACGAGCAGTACTTC. It is translated as CSASGTDRSYEQYF.

This clonotype was seen only a few times. The chain has TRBV20-1 and TRBJ2-2; D is uncertain. Germline V gene data show CDR1 as DFQATT and CDR2 as SNEGSKA (reference sequence). The V end lost 0 bases, the J end lost 4 bases, and 9 bases lay between the germline ends. The CDR3 consists of 14 residues. This chain's CDR3 is CSARDPTFTGELFF. The CDR3 DNA reads TGCAGTGCTAGAGATCCCACATTCACCGGGGAGCTGTTTTTT.

The V gene is TRBV24-1, the J gene TRBJ1-2; 8 bases match TRBD1. The CDR3 has 17 amino acids. The junction had 11 bases not matched to a gene; V was cut back by 0 bases and J by 6 bases. Germline values: CDR1 KGHDR, CDR2 SFDVKD. CDR3 protein: CATSDLLEDRVIHGYTF. The CDR3 DNA reads as TGTGCCACCAGTGATTTGCTAGAGGACAGGGTTATTCATGGCTACACCTTC.

This clonotype was seen a few times. The chain has TRBV7-9 and TRBJ2-5; D is perhaps TRBD1 (5 bases). Trimming took off 4 bases at V and 5 bases at J, with 17 bases between the two ends. The CDR3 contains 15 residues. Per germline, CDR1 SEHNR and CDR2 FQNEAQ (reference sequence). The CDR3 loop is CASSSTPAGKETQYF. CDR3 nucleotide sequence: TGTGCCAGCAGCTCAACCCCCGCAGGGAAGGAGACCCAGTACTTC.

This clonotype was seen more than once but under ten times. J is TRBJ1-1 and V is TRBV3-1; D not resolved. V was cut by 1 base and J by 8 bases, with 11 bases left in between. CDR3 size: 13 residues. CDR1 and CDR2 (germline): LGHDT, YNNKEL (reference sequence). CDR3 amino acids: CASSQVSYREAFF. DNA for the CDR3: TGTGCCAGCAGCCAAGTTTCCTATAGAGAAGCTTTCTTT.

The CDR3 sequence: CASSYRSPGTRGYTF. The CDR3, as DNA: TGTGCCAGCAGTTACAGGAGCCCCGGGACACGAGGCTACACCTTC. The chain employs TRBV6-5 and TRBJ1-2; the D gene is possibly TRBD1 (6 bases). CDR1 MNHEY and CDR2 SVGAGI come from the germline V gene. The CDR3 consists of 15 residues. V lost 2 bases to trimming and J lost 8 bases, with 18 bases between them.

The gene calls are TRBV4-1 and TRBJ2-2; TRBD1 agrees at 7 bases. The germline CDR1 and CDR2 sequences are MGHRA and YSYEKL. The CDR3 has 13 amino acids. Unmatched junction bases numbered 2, after V lost 3 bases and J lost 7 bases. The CDR3 sequence is CASSHWDSGELFF. CDR3 nucleotides: TGCGCCAGCAGCCATTGGGACAGCGGGGAGCTGTTTTTT.

The rearrangement uses TRBV12-3 or TRBV12-4 and TRBJ2-7, with a weak D call TRBD1 (5 bases). V lost 3 bases and J 3 bases, leaving 12 bases between the germline ends. This CDR3 has 14 amino acids. The CDR3 reads CASSFMPRDYEQYF. As DNA, the CDR3 is TGTGCCAGCAGTTTCATGCCCAGGGACTACGAGCAGTACTTC.

The V call is TRBV5-1, the J call TRBJ2-3, with 8 bases fitting TRBD2. The length of the CDR3 is 16 residues. CDR1 SGHRS and CDR2 YFSETQ come from the germline V gene. With 2 bases clipped from V and 2 bases from J, the junction kept 7 bases outside the gene matches. DNA for the CDR3: TGCGCCAGCAGCTTCGGAGCGGGGGCCCTCACAGATACGCAGTATTTT. It is translated as CASSFGAGALTDTQYF. The whole variable domain, filled in from reference TRBV5-1 and TRBJ2-3, reads KAGVTQTPRYLIKTRGQQVTLSCSPISGHRSVSWYQQTPGQGLQFLFEYFSETQRNKGNFPGRFSGRQFSNSRSEMNVSTLELGDSALYLCASSFGAGALTDTQYFGPGTRLTVL.

This clonotype was seen a handful of times. The chain recombines TRBV6-4 with TRBJ2-2; possibly TRBD1 for D (6 bases). V lost 8 bases and J lost 0, with 10 bases in between. CDR1 and CDR2 (germline): MRHNA, SNTAGT. CDR3 length: 14 amino acids. CDR3: CASDGTPNTGELFF. CDR3 nucleotides: TGTGCCAGCGACGGGACACCGAACACCGGGGAGCTGTTTTTT.

The rearrangement links TRBV24-1 to TRBJ2-5; 9 bases line up with TRBD1. Trimming removed 4 bases from V and 7 bases from J; junction bases left unmatched: 9. The CDR3 length is 15 residues. Per the germline V gene, CDR1 is KGHDR and CDR2 is SFDVKD. The CDR3 DNA follows: TGTGCCACCAGTGAGGGTAACAGGGGGCCGGGGACCCAGTACTTC. Its protein is CATSEGNRGPGTQYF.

The rearrangement links TRBV28 to TRBJ2-2; 8 positions agree with TRBD1. The V gene's germline CDR1 is MDHEN and CDR2 SYDVKM. Trimming took 3 bases from V and 3 from J; bases not matched to a gene: 12. The CDR3 has 18 amino acids. CDR3 in amino acids: CASSFGTRGQWDTGELFF. In DNA, the CDR3 is TGTGCCAGCAGTTTTGGCACCAGGGGGCAGTGGGACACCGGGGAGCTGTTTTTT.

J is TRBJ2-1 and V is TRBV11-2, with no clear D. Per germline, CDR1 SGHAT and CDR2 FQNNGV. With 2 bases removed from V and 4 bases from J, the gap between germline ends came to 9 bases. The CDR3 extends over 14 amino acids. In DNA, the CDR3 is TGTGCCAGCAGCTTAACCGACGGGTACAATGAGCAGTTCTTC. As protein: CASSLTDGYNEQFF. Variable domain in full (rest from reference TRBV11-2 and TRBJ2-1): EAGVAQSPRYKIIEKRQSVAFWCNPISGHATLYWYQQILGQGPKLLIQFQNNGVVDDSQLPKDRFSAERLKGVDSTLKIQPAKLEDSAVYLCASSLTDGYNEQFFGPGTRLTVL.

This clonotype has a handful of counts. The rearrangement uses TRBV18 and TRBJ2-5; D is uncertain. V gave up 2 bases and J gave up 3 bases, with 4 bases separating them. Germline V CDR1 and CDR2: KGHSH, LQKENI. The CDR3 covers 12 residues. The CDR3 reads CASSPTKETQYF. CDR3 bases: TGTGCCAGCTCACCAACGAAAGAGACCCAGTACTTC.

The chain employs TRBV29-1 and TRBJ1-2, with D possibly matching TRBD1 (5 bases). Germline V lookup: CDR1 SQVTM, CDR2 ANQGSEA. V gave up 6 bases and J gave up 14 bases, with 16 bases separating them. CDR3 size: 10 residues. CDR3 nucleotide sequence: TGCAGCGTCGGGGACCTCTCGCTAACCTTC. This translates into CSVGDLSLTF.

The CDR3: CASSLVTGSTSGNTIYF. The DNA of the CDR3 is TGCGCCAGCAGCTTGGTTACAGGGTCGACATCTGGAAACACCATATATTTT. The V and J genes are TRBV5-1 and TRBJ1-3; D is perhaps TRBD1 (6 bases). This CDR3 is built from 17 residues. Trimming removed 0 bases from V and 1 base from J, with 14 bases in between. Germline values: CDR1 SGHRS, CDR2 YFSETQ.

This chain joins TRBV12-3 or TRBV12-4 and TRBJ2-5; D may match TRBD1 or TRBD2 (6 bases each). V was cut by 3 bases and J by 5 bases, with 16 bases left in between. The CDR3 is 15 amino acids. CDR3 sequence: CASSFGGGSAETQYF. The CDR3 region has the DNA TGTGCCAGCAGTTTCGGGGGCGGCTCTGCGGAGACCCAGTACTTC.

This sequence joins TRBV12-3 or TRBV12-4 and TRBJ1-1; D not certain. Deletions cut 6 bases from V and 1 base from J, with 15 bases between. This CDR3 is 15 amino acids long. CDR3 sequence (DNA): TGTGCCAGCAGACACCAACTGACGGGGAACACTGAAGCTTTCTTT. This translates into CASRHQLTGNTEAFF.